These 15 T cell receptor beta chains were sequenced from one sample in a study of T cell responses to AZD1222 COVID-19 vaccine. Sequencing used immunoSEQ multiplex PCR; TCRdb keeps in-frame clones, though not all of them. The sample lists fewer than 150,000 clones, about nine tenths occurring once. The sample here was peripheral blood, taken on day 0 of AZD1222 vaccination. The receptors were sampled from an adult in good health.

This chain joins TRBV4-2 and TRBJ1-3; 7 bases map to TRBD1. Unmatched junction bases numbered 6, after V lost 4 bases and J lost 0 bases. The CDR3 covers 16 residues. Germline lookup yields CDR1 LGHNA and CDR2 YNFKEQ. This chain's CDR3 is CASSPDRPSSGNTIYF. Written as DNA, the CDR3 is TGTGCCAGCAGCCCGGACAGGCCGAGCTCTGGAAACACCATATATTTT.

Notes on this clone: Other DNA sequences within the sample encode an identical CDR3. The chain recombines TRBV6-5 with TRBJ1-1; a possible D gene is TRBD1 (5 bases). The CDR3 sequence is 14 residues long. The V gene lost 0 bases and the J gene lost 0 bases, with 5 bases spanning the gap. Germline assignment: CDR1 MNHEY and CDR2 SVGAGI. CDR3 protein: CASSYSTVNTEAFF. The CDR3 nucleotides read TGTGCCAGCAGTTACTCGACAGTGAACACTGAAGCTTTCTTT.

The chain has TRBV5-5 and TRBJ1-3, with a weak D call TRBD1 (5 bases). Germline CDR1 is SGHKS and CDR2 is YYEKEE (reference sequence). Deletions cut 3 bases from V and 7 bases from J, with 5 bases between. There are 11 residues in the CDR3. CDR3 sequence: CASSWGNTIYF. CDR3 bases: TGTGCCAGCAGCTGGGGCAACACCATATATTTT.

The genes are TRBV9 and TRBJ1-3; no reliable D call. This CDR3 comprises 16 residues. Germline V gives CDR1 SGDLS, CDR2 YYNGEE. Between the trimmed V and J ends, which lost 4 bases and 1 base, there was a span of 15 bases. In nucleotides, the CDR3 is TGTGCCAGCAGCTCCCGTCCAGACCAGTCTGGAAACACCATATATTTT. Amino acids: CASSSRPDQSGNTIYF.

The gene calls are TRBV9 and TRBJ2-5; 13 bases agree with TRBD2. This CDR3 is built from 16 residues. The trim removed 3 bases at V and 3 bases at J, leaving 5 bases unmatched. Germline-derived CDR1 and CDR2 are SGDLS and YYNGEE. The DNA of the CDR3 is TGTGCCAGCAGCGGGCCGGGACTAGCGGGGAAAGAGACCCAGTACTTC. Encoded protein: CASSGPGLAGKETQYF.

V gene TRBV3-1 (or the pseudogene TRBV3-2) combines with J gene TRBJ2-7, with 7 bases fitting TRBD2. The V and J ends lost 0 bases and 5 bases, in that order; junction bases with no gene match: 4. CDR1 is LGHDT, CDR2 YNNKEL, per germline (reference sequence). CDR3 size: 14 residues. The CDR3 DNA reads TGTGCCAGCAGCCAAGACCCCGGGGGGAACGAGCAGTACTTC. Residues: CASSQDPGGNEQYF.

The chain combines TRBV15 with TRBJ2-5; TRBD2 matches 11 bases. J lost 3 bases, V lost 3 bases, and 9 bases had no gene match. Germline V gene lookup returns CDR1 LNHNV and CDR2 YYDKDF (reference sequence). The CDR3 extends over 17 amino acids. The CDR3 nucleotides read TGTGCCACCAGCAGTGGGACAGGGACTAGCGGAAAAGAGACCCAGTACTTC. This gives the protein CATSSGTGTSGKETQYF.

This clone was found once. This chain uses TRBV5-5 with TRBJ1-2, with a possible D match to TRBD1 (6 bases). Trimming removed 1 base from V and 2 bases from J, with 6 bases in between. CDR3 length: 13 amino acids. Germline assignment: CDR1 SGHKS and CDR2 YYEKEE (reference sequence). CDR3 sequence reads: CASSLQGNYGYTF. Here the CDR3 DNA reads TGTGCCAGCAGCTTGCAGGGGAACTATGGCTACACCTTC. Drawing the rest from reference TRBV5-5 and TRBJ1-2, the complete variable domain is DAGVTQSPTHLIKTRGQQVTLRCSPISGHKSVSWYQQVLGQGPQFIFQYYEKEERGRGNFPDRFSARQFPNYSSELNVNALLLGDSALYLCASSLQGNYGYTFGSGTRLTVV.

The chain is built from TRBV19 and TRBJ1-5; D not certain. This CDR3 has 13 residues. CDR1 and CDR2 (germline): LNHDA, SQIVND (reference sequence). Trimming stripped 5 bases from V and 4 bases from J, with 9 bases between. The CDR3 protein is CASSRTVNQPQHF. Written as DNA, the CDR3 is TGTGCCAGTAGTCGGACGGTGAATCAGCCCCAGCATTTT.

The chain joins TRBV19 to TRBJ2-1, with 10 bases lining up with TRBD2. The V gene's germline CDR1 is LNHDA and CDR2 SQIVND (reference sequence). V lost 5 bases and J lost 9; bases outside the gene matches: 10. This CDR3 is 15 amino acids long. CDR3 residues: CASSAPGLAAGEQFF. The CDR3 nucleotides are TGTGCCAGTAGTGCCCCAGGACTAGCGGCGGGTGAGCAGTTCTTC. Filled out from reference TRBV19 and TRBJ2-1, the complete variable domain reads DGGITQSPKYLFRKEGQNVTLSCEQNLNHDAMYWYRQDPGQGLRLIYYSQIVNDFQKGDIAEGYSVSREKKESFPLTVTSAQKNPTAFYLCASSAPGLAAGEQFFGPGTRLTVL.

The chain uses TRBV7-9 and TRBJ1-4; D ambiguous. The V end lost 5 bases, the J end lost 4 bases, and 8 bases lay between the germline ends. Germline CDR1 SEHNR, CDR2 FQNEAQ (reference sequence). The CDR3 runs 13 residues. CDR3 sequence (DNA): TGTGCCAGCAGCACGGGAGTTAATGAAAAACTGTTTTTT. It is translated as CASSTGVNEKLFF.

The chain has TRBV3-1 (or the pseudogene TRBV3-2) and TRBJ2-3; D might be TRBD1 or TRBD2, each matching 6 bases. In germline, CDR1 is LGHDT, CDR2 YNNKEL (reference sequence). Trimming left V 0 bases short and J 3 bases short, with 10 bases between. The CDR3 extends over 15 amino acids. CDR3 sequence (DNA): TGTGCCAGCAGCCAAGATGGAGGGGGAACAGATACGCAGTATTTT. It specifies CASSQDGGGTDTQYF.

The DNA for the CDR3 is TGTGCCAGCAGTTCCTTCTCAGAGCGGGGGAGGTCCTACAATGAGCAGTTCTTC. Translated: CASSSFSERGRSYNEQFF. The gene calls are TRBV27 and TRBJ2-1; 8 bases are a match to TRBD2. J gave up 1 base and V 4 bases, and 12 bases lay outside the gene matches. Germline lookup yields CDR1 MNHEY and CDR2 SMNVEV (reference sequence). There are 18 residues in the CDR3.

This chain connects TRBV30 to TRBJ2-5; a weak D match, TRBD1 (5 bases). The CDR3 is made up of 14 amino acids. Per the germline V gene, CDR1 is GTSNPN and CDR2 is SVGIG (reference sequence). V gave up 0 bases and J gave up 5 bases, with 13 bases separating them. The CDR3 spells CAWSVRAGRETQYF. The DNA for the CDR3 is TGTGCCTGGAGTGTACGCGCAGGGCGGGAGACCCAGTACTTC. Together with reference TRBV30 and TRBJ2-5, the CDR3 gives the full variable domain: SQTIHQWPATLVQPVGSPLSLECTVEGTSNPNLYWYRQAAGRGLQLLFYSVGIGQISSEVPQNLSASRPQDRQFILSSKKLLLSDSGFYLCAWSVRAGRETQYFGPGTRLLVL.

The rearrangement links TRBV4-2 to TRBJ2-2; the D gene could be TRBD1 or TRBD2 (5 bases each). The CDR3 length is 15 residues. Between the trimmed V and J ends, which lost 5 bases and 5 bases, there was a span of 15 bases. Germline lookup yields CDR1 LGHNA and CDR2 YNFKEQ. In DNA, the CDR3 is TGTGCCAGCAGCGCAACCGGGGCCGGGACCGGGGAGCTGTTTTTT. Its protein product is CASSATGAGTGELFF.